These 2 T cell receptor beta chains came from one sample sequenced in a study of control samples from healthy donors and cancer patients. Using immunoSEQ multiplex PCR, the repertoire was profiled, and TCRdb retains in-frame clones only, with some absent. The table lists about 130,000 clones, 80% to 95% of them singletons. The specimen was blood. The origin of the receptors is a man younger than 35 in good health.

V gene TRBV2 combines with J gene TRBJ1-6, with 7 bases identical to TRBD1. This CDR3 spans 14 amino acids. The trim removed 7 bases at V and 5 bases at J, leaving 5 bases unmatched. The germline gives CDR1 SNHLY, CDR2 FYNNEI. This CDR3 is CASTGTDHNSPLHF. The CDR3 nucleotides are TGTGCCAGCACCGGGACAGATCATAATTCACCCCTCCACTTT. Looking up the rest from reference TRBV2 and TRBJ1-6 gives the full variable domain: EPEVTQTPSHQVTQMGQEVILRCVPISNHLYFYWYRQILGQKVEFLVSFYNNEISEKSEIFDDQFSVERPDGSNFTLKIRSTKLEDSAMYFCASTGTDHNSPLHFGNGTRLTVT.

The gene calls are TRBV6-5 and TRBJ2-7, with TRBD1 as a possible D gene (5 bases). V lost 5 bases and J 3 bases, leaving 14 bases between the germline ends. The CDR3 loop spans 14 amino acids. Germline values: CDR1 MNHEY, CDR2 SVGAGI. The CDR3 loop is CASSPGSSLYEQYF. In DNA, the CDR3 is TGTGCCAGCAGTCCAGGGTCCTCTCTCTACGAGCAGTACTTC.